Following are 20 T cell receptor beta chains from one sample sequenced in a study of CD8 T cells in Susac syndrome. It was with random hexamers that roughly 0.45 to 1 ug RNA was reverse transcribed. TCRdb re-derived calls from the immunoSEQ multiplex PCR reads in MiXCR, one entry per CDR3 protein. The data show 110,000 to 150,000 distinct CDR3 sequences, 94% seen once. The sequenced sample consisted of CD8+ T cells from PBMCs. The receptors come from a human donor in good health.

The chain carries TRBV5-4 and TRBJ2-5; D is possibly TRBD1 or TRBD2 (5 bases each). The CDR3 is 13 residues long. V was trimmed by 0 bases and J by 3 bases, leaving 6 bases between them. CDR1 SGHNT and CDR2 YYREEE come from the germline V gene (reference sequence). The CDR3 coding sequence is TGTGCCAGCAGCTTGGGAGGGGAAGAGACCCAGTACTTC. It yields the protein CASSLGGEETQYF.

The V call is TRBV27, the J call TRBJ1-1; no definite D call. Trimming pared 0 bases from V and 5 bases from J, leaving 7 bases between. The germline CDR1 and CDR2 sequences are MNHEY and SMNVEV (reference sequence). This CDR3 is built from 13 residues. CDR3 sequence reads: CASSLSLLTEAFF. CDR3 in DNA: TGTGCCAGCAGTTTATCGTTATTAACTGAAGCTTTCTTT.

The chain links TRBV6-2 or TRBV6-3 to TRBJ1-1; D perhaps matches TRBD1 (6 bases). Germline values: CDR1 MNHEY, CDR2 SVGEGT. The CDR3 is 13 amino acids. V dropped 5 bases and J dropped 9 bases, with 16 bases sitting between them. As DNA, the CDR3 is TGTGCCAGCAGTCAAACAGGGCCCGGGAAAGCTTTCTTT. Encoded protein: CASSQTGPGKAFF.

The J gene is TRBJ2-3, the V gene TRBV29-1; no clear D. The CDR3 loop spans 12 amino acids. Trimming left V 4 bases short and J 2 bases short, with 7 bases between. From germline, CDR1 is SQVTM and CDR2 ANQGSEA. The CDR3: CSVVGPTDTQYF. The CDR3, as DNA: TGCAGCGTTGTCGGACCCACAGATACGCAGTATTTT.

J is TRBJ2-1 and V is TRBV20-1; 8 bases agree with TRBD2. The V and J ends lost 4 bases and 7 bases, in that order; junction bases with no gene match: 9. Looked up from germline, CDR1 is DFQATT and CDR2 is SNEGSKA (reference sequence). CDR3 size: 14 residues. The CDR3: CSANWSPGGNEQFF. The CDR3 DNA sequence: TGCAGTGCTAACTGGTCCCCGGGAGGGAATGAGCAGTTCTTC.

DNA of the CDR3: TGTGCCAGCAGTTTATCGTCCGGACCAAGCTACTACGAGCAGTACTTC. Its protein product is CASSLSSGPSYYEQYF. This chain connects TRBV27 to TRBJ2-7; no clear D. Trimming stripped 0 bases from V and 3 bases from J, with 15 bases between. CDR3 size: 16 residues. Germline CDR1 MNHEY, CDR2 SMNVEV (reference sequence).

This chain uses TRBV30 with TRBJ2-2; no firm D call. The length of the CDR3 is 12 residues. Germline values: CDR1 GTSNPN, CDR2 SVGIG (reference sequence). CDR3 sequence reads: CASTGNTGELFF. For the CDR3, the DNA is TGTGCTTCGACCGGGAACACCGGGGAGCTGTTTTTT.

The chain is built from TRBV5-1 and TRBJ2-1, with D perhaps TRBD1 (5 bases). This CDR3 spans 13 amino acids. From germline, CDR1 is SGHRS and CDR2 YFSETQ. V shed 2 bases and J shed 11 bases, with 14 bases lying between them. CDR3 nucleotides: TGCGCCAGCAGCTTCGAAGGTGGGGCGAAGCAGTTCTTC. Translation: CASSFEGGAKQFF.

The CDR3 here is CASSLVRQTETQYF. As DNA, the CDR3 is TGTGCCAGCAGCTTAGTGAGACAGACAGAGACCCAGTACTTC. This sequence joins TRBV7-8 and TRBJ2-5; D might be TRBD1 (5 bases). The V end was cut by 1 base, the J end by 4 bases, with 10 bases between. The CDR3 is 14 amino acids. Germline V lookup: CDR1 SGHVS, CDR2 FQNEAQ.

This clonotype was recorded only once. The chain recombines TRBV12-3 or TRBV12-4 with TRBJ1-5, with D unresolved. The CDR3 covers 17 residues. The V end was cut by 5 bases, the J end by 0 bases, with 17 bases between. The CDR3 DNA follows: TGTGCCAGCAGTCCCCTTACGCCCGAGAATAGCAATCAGCCCCAGCATTTT. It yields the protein CASSPLTPENSNQPQHF.

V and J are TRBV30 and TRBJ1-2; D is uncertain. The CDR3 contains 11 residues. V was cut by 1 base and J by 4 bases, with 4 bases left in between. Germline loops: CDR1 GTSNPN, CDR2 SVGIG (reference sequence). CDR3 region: CAWSDGYGYTF. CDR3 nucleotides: TGTGCCTGGAGTGATGGCTATGGCTACACCTTC.

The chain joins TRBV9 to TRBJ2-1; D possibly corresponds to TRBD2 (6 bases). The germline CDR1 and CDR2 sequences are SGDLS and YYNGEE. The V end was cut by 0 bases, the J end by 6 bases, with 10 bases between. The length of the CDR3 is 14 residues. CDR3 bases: TGTGCCAGCAGCGTAGCGGGAGCGCTCAATGAGCAGTTCTTC. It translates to CASSVAGALNEQFF.

DNA of the CDR3: TGTGCCAGCAGTCCTCCCGGGAGCGATAATGAAAAACTGTTTTTT. This translates into CASSPPGSDNEKLFF. The chain uses TRBV12-3 or TRBV12-4 and TRBJ1-4, with D unclear. This CDR3 has 15 residues. Trimming removed 5 bases at V and 4 bases at J, with 14 bases between.

Written as DNA, the CDR3 is TGTGCCAGCAGCCTATCCTCCGGGCCCACCTATGGCTACACCTTC. It translates to CASSLSSGPTYGYTF. The chain uses TRBV9 and TRBJ1-2; no clear D gene. CDR3 length equals 15 residues. Deletions cut 4 bases from V and 4 bases from J, with 17 bases between. The germline V gene has CDR1 SGDLS and CDR2 YYNGEE.

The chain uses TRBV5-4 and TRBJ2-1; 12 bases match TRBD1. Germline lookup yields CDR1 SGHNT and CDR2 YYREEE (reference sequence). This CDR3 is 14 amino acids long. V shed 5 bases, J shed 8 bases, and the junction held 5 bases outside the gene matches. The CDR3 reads CASSPGQGADEQFF. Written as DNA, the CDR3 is TGTGCCAGCAGTCCGGGACAGGGGGCCGATGAGCAGTTCTTC.

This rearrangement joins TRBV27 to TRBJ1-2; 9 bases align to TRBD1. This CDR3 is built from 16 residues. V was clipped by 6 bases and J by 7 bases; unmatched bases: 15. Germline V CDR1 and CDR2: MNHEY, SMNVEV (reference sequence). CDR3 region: CASSPVWTGESPGYTF. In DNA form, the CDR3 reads TGTGCCAGCAGCCCGGTTTGGACAGGGGAGTCGCCTGGCTACACCTTC.

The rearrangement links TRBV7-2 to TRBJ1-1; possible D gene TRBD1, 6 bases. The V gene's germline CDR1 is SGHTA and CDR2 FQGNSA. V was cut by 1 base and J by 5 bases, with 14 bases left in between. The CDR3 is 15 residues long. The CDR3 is CASSLDFGGPTEAFF. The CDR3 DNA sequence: TGTGCCAGCAGCTTAGATTTCGGGGGGCCAACTGAAGCTTTCTTT.

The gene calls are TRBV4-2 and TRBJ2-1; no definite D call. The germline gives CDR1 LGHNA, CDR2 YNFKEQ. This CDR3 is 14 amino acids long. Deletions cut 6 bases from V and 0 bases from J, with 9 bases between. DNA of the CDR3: TGTGCCAGCAGACTTGACTTCTCCTACAATGAGCAGTTCTTC. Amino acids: CASRLDFSYNEQFF.

For the CDR3, the DNA is TGTGCCAGCAGTTATGGAGCGGGAATCTACGAGCAGTACTTC. This gives the protein CASSYGAGIYEQYF. The chain combines TRBV6-2 or TRBV6-3 with TRBJ2-7, with 7 positions matching TRBD2. Germline-derived CDR1 and CDR2 are MNHEY and SVGEGT. V shed 3 bases and J 3 bases; nucleotides not matched to a gene: 5. This CDR3 spans 14 amino acids.

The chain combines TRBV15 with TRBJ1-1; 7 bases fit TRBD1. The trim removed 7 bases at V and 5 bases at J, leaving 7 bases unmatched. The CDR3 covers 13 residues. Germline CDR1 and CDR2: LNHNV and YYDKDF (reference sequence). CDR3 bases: TGTGCCACCAAAGGTAGGGGGCCTACTGAAGCTTTCTTT. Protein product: CATKGRGPTEAFF.